Shown below are 23 T cell receptor beta chains from a single sample sequenced in a study of blood T cell repertoires in COVID-19. Assay: immunoSEQ multiplex PCR; the TCRdb copy retains only in-frame clones and omits some. In the table there are around 200,000 clones, around 90% of which are singletons. Sample: peripheral blood. These receptors were collected from a middle-aged man with acute or convalescent COVID-19.

The V and J genes are TRBV9 and TRBJ1-2; D remains ambiguous. V shed 4 bases and J shed 4 bases, with 17 bases lying between them. CDR3 length: 15 residues. Germline CDR1 reads SGDLS; CDR2 reads YYNGEE. The CDR3 DNA follows: TGTGCCAGCAGCCCTCAAGATCAGGCAGGCTATGGCTACACCTTC. Translation: CASSPQDQAGYGYTF.

This clone was detected a few times. This sequence joins TRBV9 and TRBJ2-7, with D perhaps TRBD1 (5 bases). The CDR3 contains 14 residues. V lost 1 base, J lost 7 bases, and 15 bases lay in between. CDR1 SGDLS and CDR2 YYNGEE come from the germline V gene. This chain's CDR3 is CASSVSRGTLEQYV. The CDR3 bases are TGTGCCAGCAGCGTATCAAGGGGAACCTTGGAGCAGTACGTC.

V is TRBV5-1 and J is TRBJ2-7, with 10 bases aligning to TRBD2. V lost 2 bases and J lost 4; bases outside the gene matches: 18. The CDR3 is 19 amino acids. Per germline, CDR1 SGHRS and CDR2 YFSETQ. CDR3: CASSFLHGQGSSGGYEQYV. The CDR3 region has the DNA TGCGCCAGCAGCTTTCTCCACGGACAGGGTTCTAGCGGGGGTTACGAGCAGTACGTC.

This sequence joins TRBV7-9 and TRBJ1-2; 9 bases match TRBD1. From germline, CDR1 is SEHNR and CDR2 FQNEAQ (reference sequence). This CDR3 is built from 14 residues. V lost 6 bases to trimming and J lost 5 bases; unmatched junction nucleotides: 7. The chain's CDR3 is CASSNTGGGYGYTF. CDR3 coding DNA: TGTGCCAGCAGTAATACAGGGGGCGGTTATGGCTACACCTTC.

The chain carries TRBV3-1 (or the pseudogene TRBV3-2) and TRBJ1-2; D might be TRBD1 (5 bases). Trimming cost V 11 bases and J 2 bases, with 18 bases left between them. The CDR3 runs to 14 residues. Germline V gene data show CDR1 as LGHDT and CDR2 as YNNKEL (reference sequence). The CDR3 spells CASAGGGLNYGYTF. In DNA form, the CDR3 reads TGTGCCTCAGCCGGGGGAGGGCTCAACTATGGCTACACCTTC.

This chain joins TRBV5-1 and TRBJ2-7, with TRBD2 matching over 9 bases. CDR1 is SGHRS and CDR2 is YFSETQ in the germline V gene. Germline trimming cut 0 bases from V and 0 bases from J; bases unmatched to any gene: 4. The CDR3 consists of 16 residues. The CDR3: CASSLGLAGYSYEQYF. The CDR3 region has the DNA TGCGCCAGCAGCTTGGGGCTAGCGGGGTACTCCTACGAGCAGTACTTC.

The V call is TRBV6-5, the J call TRBJ1-4; 10 bases match TRBD1. There are 15 residues in the CDR3. Germline trimming cut 6 bases from V and 1 base from J; bases unmatched to any gene: 2. The germline gives CDR1 MNHEY, CDR2 SVGAGI. CDR3 protein: CASRGQGRTNEKLFF. CDR3 nucleotide sequence: TGTGCCAGCAGGGGACAGGGGCGAACTAATGAAAAACTGTTTTTT.

The V gene is TRBV21-1, the J gene TRBJ2-7; the table's D gene call, TRBD1, was not cross checked with the DNA. TRBV21-1 is a pseudogene. This CDR3 comprises 17 residues. Here the CDR3 DNA reads TGTGCCAGCAGCTCAACCCTACGACAGGGCGCATCCTACGAGCAGTACTTC. Amino acid sequence: CASSSTLRQGASYEQYF.

This rearrangement joins TRBV5-1 to TRBJ2-7; 12 bases match TRBD1. From germline, CDR1 is SGHRS and CDR2 YFSETQ. V lost 0 bases and J lost 5; bases outside the gene matches: 6. This CDR3 has 16 amino acids. This chain's CDR3 is CASSLAGTGGYDEQYF. CDR3 DNA sequence: TGCGCCAGCAGCTTGGCCGGGACAGGGGGCTACGACGAGCAGTACTTC.

This clone was found a few times. The genes are TRBV2 and TRBJ1-2; 8 bases are shared with TRBD1. The CDR3 is 15 amino acids. Germline CDR1 is SNHLY and CDR2 is FYNNEI. J was trimmed by 5 bases and V by 3 bases; bases with no gene match: 8. CDR3 in DNA: TGTGCCAGCAGTGAGCGTCAGGGGGCCGGGTATGGCTACACCTTC. Protein sequence: CASSERQGAGYGYTF.

The chain has TRBV3-1 (or the pseudogene TRBV3-2) and TRBJ2-1, with 9 bases fitting TRBD2. V lost 1 base, J lost 0 bases, and 4 bases stayed unmatched. Looked up from germline, CDR1 is LGHDT and CDR2 is YNNKEL (reference sequence). CDR3 length: 17 residues. The CDR3 nucleotides read TGTGCCAGCAGCCAAGGTGTGCGGGGGGGCTCCTACAATGAGCAGTTCTTC. This translates into CASSQGVRGGSYNEQFF.

The chain couples TRBV7-2 to TRBJ2-7, with a possible D match to TRBD2 (5 bases). V was shortened by 5 bases and J by 4 bases, with 12 bases between the two germline ends. From germline, CDR1 is SGHTA and CDR2 FQGNSA. The CDR3 spans 13 residues. In DNA form, the CDR3 reads TGTGCCAGCAGCGAGCGGTCGGGTTACGAGCAGTACGTC. This translates into CASSERSGYEQYV.

The chain links TRBV4-3 to TRBJ2-2, with TRBD2 as a possible D gene (6 bases). Per germline, CDR1 LGHNA and CDR2 YSLEER. Trimming shortened V by 4 bases and J by 4 bases, and 19 bases separated the two germline ends. CDR3 length: 17 residues. This CDR3 reads CASSRVAAGPGTGELFF. For the CDR3, the DNA is TGCGCCAGCAGCCGGGTAGCGGCGGGGCCGGGCACCGGGGAGCTGTTTTTT.

This clone was observed a single time. Written as DNA, the CDR3 is TGTGCCAGCAGCCTGGGAAGGGACAGGGGGCATCGCGGCTACACCTTC. Protein sequence: CASSLGRDRGHRGYTF. This chain uses TRBV5-8 with TRBJ1-2; 12 bases fit TRBD1. The germline gives CDR1 SGHTS, CDR2 YDEGEE. CDR3 length: 16 amino acids. Trimming cost V 4 bases and J 8 bases; bases outside gene matches: 12.

The rearrangement links TRBV18 to TRBJ2-3; 7 bases fit TRBD1. V gave up 0 bases and J gave up 2 bases; unmatched junction bases: 2. The germline V gene has CDR1 KGHSH and CDR2 LQKENI. The CDR3 covers 15 residues. CDR3 sequence: CASSPPGQNTDTQYF. In DNA, the CDR3 is TGTGCCAGCTCACCACCGGGACAGAACACAGATACGCAGTATTTT. Complete variable domain (other parts from reference TRBV18 and TRBJ2-3): NAGVMQNPRHLVRRRGQEARLRCSPMKGHSHVYWYRQLPEEGLKFMVYLQKENIIDESGMPKERFSAEFPKEGPSILRIQQVVRGDSAAYFCASSPPGQNTDTQYFGPGTRLTVL.

The J gene is TRBJ1-2, the V gene TRBV19; D unclear. Trimming cost V 4 bases and J 2 bases, with 11 bases left between them. The CDR3 has 14 residues. From germline, CDR1 is LNHDA and CDR2 SQIVND (reference sequence). As DNA, the CDR3 is TGTGCCAGTAGTACCCTTCGGAGAAACTATGGCTACACCTTC. It codes for CASSTLRRNYGYTF.

This rearrangement joins TRBV19 to TRBJ1-2; 7 bases line up with TRBD1. The length of the CDR3 is 13 residues. With V trimmed by 9 bases and J by 2 bases, 6 bases remained unmatched. Germline CDR1 is LNHDA and CDR2 is SQIVND (reference sequence). The CDR3 protein is CASRRQGNYGYTF. CDR3 in DNA: TGTGCCAGCCGTCGACAGGGAAACTATGGCTACACCTTC.

The genes are TRBV19 and TRBJ1-6, with D possibly being TRBD1 (6 bases). V gave up 4 bases and J gave up 9 bases, with 19 bases separating them. CDR3 size: 16 residues. The germline V gene has CDR1 LNHDA and CDR2 SQIVND (reference sequence). The CDR3 nucleotides are TGTGCCAGTAGTACCCTTGGCAGGGGCCTGGGTTCACCCCTCCACTTT. Residues: CASSTLGRGLGSPLHF.

This sequence joins TRBV11-2 and TRBJ2-1, with 7 bases identical to TRBD2. V trimming: 4 bases; J trimming: 8 bases; junction bases outside the gene matches: 5. Germline loops: CDR1 SGHAT, CDR2 FQNNGV. CDR3 length: 13 residues. In DNA, the CDR3 is TGTGCCAGCAGCTCCGGGACTACCTATGAGCAGTTCTTC. It specifies CASSSGTTYEQFF.

J is TRBJ1-4 and V is TRBV6-5; 8 bases are a match to TRBD1. Germline CDR1 and CDR2: MNHEY and SVGAGI. This CDR3 has 14 residues. The trim removed 9 bases at V and 4 bases at J, leaving 7 bases unmatched. The CDR3 region has the DNA TGTGCCAGTTGTTCAGGACAGGGTAATGAAAAACTGTTTTTT. Protein: CASCSGQGNEKLFF.

A word on this clone: The same CDR3 can be traced to other DNA sequences in this sample. The chain recombines TRBV18 with TRBJ1-5; 7 positions match TRBD1. CDR1 and CDR2 from the germline V gene are KGHSH and LQKENI. Losses at the gene ends were 2 bases for V and 4 bases for J; bases not matched to a gene: 2. This CDR3 comprises 14 residues. The CDR3 DNA reads as TGTGCCAGCTCACCAAACAGGGGAAATCAGCCCCAGCATTTT. It is translated as CASSPNRGNQPQHF.

The chain combines TRBV15 with TRBJ1-5; D not certain. Deletions cut 0 bases from V and 6 bases from J, with 12 bases between. The V gene's germline CDR1 is LNHNV and CDR2 YYDKDF (reference sequence). The CDR3 extends over 15 amino acids. The CDR3 nucleotides read TGTGCCACCAGCAGAGATCGGAGTTTAGCTCAGCCCCAGCATTTT. Its protein is CATSRDRSLAQPQHF. The full variable domain, completed using reference TRBV15 and TRBJ1-5, is DAMVIQNPRYQVTQFGKPVTLSCSQTLNHNVMYWYQQKSSQAPKLLFHYYDKDFNNEADTPDNFQSRRPNTSFCFLDIRSPGLGDTAMYLCATSRDRSLAQPQHFGDGTRLSIL.

The CDR3 sequence is CASSLWGLATEISTDTQYF. As DNA, the CDR3 is TGTGCCAGCAGCCTTTGGGGACTAGCGACTGAAATCAGCACAGATACGCAGTATTTT. The chain links TRBV3-1 (or the pseudogene TRBV3-2) to TRBJ2-3; 10 nucleotides line up with TRBD2. The germline gives CDR1 LGHDT, CDR2 YNNKEL (reference sequence). V shed 4 bases and J 0 bases; nucleotides not matched to a gene: 13. This CDR3 has 19 residues.